Below are 28 T cell receptor beta chains sequenced from a single sample in a study of blood T cell repertoires in COVID-19. The repertoire was sequenced with immunoSEQ multiplex PCR; TCRdb's copy has only in-frame clones and lacks some. The sample lists about 17,000 clones; 89% were seen once. The sample comprised peripheral blood. Every receptor here comes from a man aged 60 to 75 with active COVID-19.

V is TRBV19 and J is TRBJ1-2; D call uncertain. The CDR3 runs to 16 residues. V was pared by 3 bases and J by 2 bases, with 16 bases between. Germline lookup yields CDR1 LNHDA and CDR2 SQIVND (reference sequence). CDR3 amino acids: CASSILSARRNYGYTF. As DNA, the CDR3 is TGTGCCAGTAGTATTCTTTCCGCCCGGCGGAACTATGGCTACACCTTC.

This CDR3 reads CASSTGQGHQPQHF. CDR3 nucleotides: TGTGCCAGCAGCACCGGACAGGGGCATCAGCCCCAGCATTTT. The V call is TRBV2, the J call TRBJ1-5; 9 positions match TRBD1. CDR1 and CDR2 from the germline V gene are SNHLY and FYNNEI. The V gene end was trimmed by 6 bases and the J gene end by 5 bases; junction bases not matched to a gene: 5. This CDR3 is 14 amino acids long.

This clone was counted a single time. V and J are TRBV28 and TRBJ1-2; 7 positions agree with TRBD1. Germline values: CDR1 MDHEN, CDR2 SYDVKM. This CDR3 comprises 15 residues. V dropped 6 bases and J dropped 5; count of bases not matched to a gene: 12. CDR3 sequence reads: CASRTHRQGEYGYTF. DNA of the CDR3: TGTGCCAGCAGAACTCATAGACAGGGAGAGTATGGCTACACCTTC.

This clone occurred a few times. The chain joins TRBV28 to TRBJ2-5; TRBD2 might be the D (6 bases). Germline V gene sequence: CDR1 MDHEN, CDR2 SYDVKM. CDR3 length: 15 residues. V lost 3 bases to trimming and J lost 2 bases, with 13 bases between them. The CDR3 nucleotides read TGTGCCAGCAGTTTTGGAGGACTAACTCAAGAGACCCAGTACTTC. This sequence encodes CASSFGGLTQETQYF. The variable domain in full, with the rest retrieved from reference TRBV28 and TRBJ2-5, is DVKVTQSSRYLVKRTGEKVFLECVQDMDHENMFWYRQDPGLGLRLIYFSYDVKMKEKGDIPEGYSVSREKKERFSLILESASTNQTSMYLCASSFGGLTQETQYFGPGTRLLVL.

This chain joins TRBV15 and TRBJ1-5, with a possible D match to TRBD1 (5 bases). Between the trimmed V and J ends, which lost 3 bases and 0 bases, there was a span of 15 bases. Germline V gene lookup returns CDR1 LNHNV and CDR2 YYDKDF (reference sequence). The CDR3 spans 17 residues. CDR3 sequence reads: CATSSLGGRPSNQPQHF. For the CDR3, the DNA is TGTGCCACCAGCAGTCTGGGGGGAAGGCCTAGCAATCAGCCCCAGCATTTT.

The chain employs TRBV5-8 and TRBJ1-1; possibly TRBD1 for D (6 bases). The CDR3 consists of 17 residues. Trimming took off 0 bases at V and 6 bases at J, with 21 bases between the two ends. CDR1 is SGHTS and CDR2 is YDEGEE in the germline V gene. CDR3 region: CASSLVQGTDWFAEAFF. The CDR3 DNA reads TGTGCCAGCAGCTTGGTACAGGGAACGGATTGGTTCGCTGAAGCTTTCTTT.

The chain couples TRBV28 to TRBJ2-1, with D possibly matching TRBD2 (6 bases). This CDR3 comprises 17 residues. V gave up 4 bases and J gave up 1 base, with 17 bases separating them. The germline V gene has CDR1 MDHEN and CDR2 SYDVKM. The CDR3: CASSSFRRGGSYNEQFF. CDR3 in DNA: TGTGCCAGCAGTTCATTCCGGCGTGGGGGGTCCTACAATGAGCAGTTCTTC. Variable domain in full (rest from reference TRBV28 and TRBJ2-1): DVKVTQSSRYLVKRTGEKVFLECVQDMDHENMFWYRQDPGLGLRLIYFSYDVKMKEKGDIPEGYSVSREKKERFSLILESASTNQTSMYLCASSSFRRGGSYNEQFFGPGTRLTVL.

This chain uses TRBV5-1 with TRBJ2-1; 13 nucleotides agree with TRBD2. The J segment lost 2 bases and the V segment lost 1 base, leaving 9 bases of the junction unmatched. This CDR3 comprises 19 residues. CDR1 and CDR2 (germline): SGHRS, YFSETQ. The DNA of the CDR3 is TGCGCCAGCAGCTTGCTCCCTGTGGGACTAGCGGGAACCTACAATGAGCAGTTCTTC. The encoded protein is CASSLLPVGLAGTYNEQFF.

The V gene is TRBV2, the J gene TRBJ2-3; D may be TRBD1 (6 bases). Trimming took off 10 bases at V and 5 bases at J, with 10 bases between the two ends. The CDR3 is 11 amino acids. Germline V gives CDR1 SNHLY, CDR2 FYNNEI. The CDR3 region has the DNA TGTGCCATGGACAGAGGAGATACGCAGTATTTT. It is translated as CAMDRGDTQYF.

The V and J genes are TRBV24-1 and TRBJ2-1; no definite D call. CDR1 and CDR2 from the germline V gene are KGHDR and SFDVKD. Trimming cost V 5 bases and J 0 bases, with 7 bases left between them. The CDR3 spans 14 residues. Written as DNA, the CDR3 is TGTGCCACCAGTGGGCAGCGCTCCTACAATGAGCAGTTCTTC. The encoded protein is CATSGQRSYNEQFF.

The CDR3 region is CASSTLAGRTDTQYF. CDR3 coding DNA: TGTGCCAGCAGCACCCTAGCGGGGCGCACAGATACGCAGTATTTT. The genes are TRBV5-8 and TRBJ2-3; 9 bases match TRBD2. Germline V gene data show CDR1 as SGHTS and CDR2 as YDEGEE. The CDR3 totals 15 residues. V lost 4 bases and J lost 1; bases outside the gene matches: 4.

As regards this clone: Other DNA sequences in the sample encode the same CDR3. The V gene is TRBV19, the J gene TRBJ2-7; 7 bases are shared with TRBD1. There are 13 residues in the CDR3. CDR1 and CDR2 from the germline V gene are LNHDA and SQIVND (reference sequence). J lost 2 bases, V lost 4 bases, and 2 bases had no gene match. The CDR3 is CASSRDRTYEQYF. The CDR3 DNA reads as TGTGCCAGTAGTAGGGACAGAACCTACGAGCAGTACTTC.

The rearrangement links TRBV27 to TRBJ2-7; 9 nucleotides align to TRBD1. The CDR3 is 17 residues long. The junction had 14 bases not matched to a gene; V was cut back by 5 bases and J by 3 bases. Looked up from germline, CDR1 is MNHEY and CDR2 is SMNVEV (reference sequence). CDR3 sequence: CASSPSTGGEVRYEQYF. The DNA for the CDR3 is TGTGCCAGCAGTCCGTCTACAGGGGGCGAGGTGCGCTACGAGCAGTACTTC.

V gene TRBV6-2 or TRBV6-3 combines with J gene TRBJ2-5, with TRBD2 matching over 11 bases. J was trimmed by 4 bases and V by 6 bases; bases with no gene match: 4. Per germline, CDR1 MNHEY and CDR2 SVGEGT. This CDR3 region has 14 residues. The CDR3 sequence: CASSAGTSGETQYF. Written as DNA, the CDR3 is TGTGCCAGCAGCGCCGGGACTAGCGGAGAGACCCAGTACTTC.

V and J are TRBV5-6 and TRBJ2-1; 10 positions agree with TRBD2. The trim removed 3 bases at V and 7 bases at J, leaving 7 bases unmatched. The CDR3 spans 15 residues. The germline V gene has CDR1 SGHDT and CDR2 YYEEEE. The CDR3 DNA follows: TGTGCCAGCAGCTCCTTAGCGGGAGGCCCAAATGAGCAGTTCTTC. Protein: CASSSLAGGPNEQFF.

This rearrangement joins TRBV6-2 or TRBV6-3 to TRBJ2-1; perhaps TRBD2 as D (7 bases). The V end lost 4 bases, the J end lost 10 bases, and 14 bases lay between the germline ends. Looked up from germline, CDR1 is MNHEY and CDR2 is SVGEGT. This CDR3 region has 13 residues. For the CDR3, the DNA is TGTGCCAGCAGTTGGGGAGGGAGGGGGGAGCAGTTCTTC. Translating gives CASSWGGRGEQFF.

This clone was observed a single time. J is TRBJ2-1 and V is TRBV5-1; no clear D gene. Trimming cost V 4 bases and J 0 bases, with 8 bases left between them. The CDR3 sequence is 14 residues long. Germline V lookup: CDR1 SGHRS, CDR2 YFSETQ. As DNA, the CDR3 is TGCGCCAGCAGCACGGGTGGCTCCTACAATGAGCAGTTCTTC. Protein sequence: CASSTGGSYNEQFF.

The rearrangement uses TRBV15 and TRBJ2-7; tentatively, D is TRBD2 (6 bases). CDR3 length equals 16 residues. With 3 bases removed from V and 0 bases from J, the gap between germline ends came to 15 bases. Germline V CDR1 and CDR2: LNHNV, YYDKDF (reference sequence). This CDR3 is CATSRGAGMSSYEQYF. CDR3 coding DNA: TGTGCCACCAGCAGGGGCGCGGGGATGAGCTCCTACGAGCAGTACTTC.

This sequence joins TRBV29-1 and TRBJ2-1, with D perhaps TRBD2 (6 bases). V lost 6 bases and J 2 bases, leaving 8 bases between the germline ends. The germline V gene has CDR1 SQVTM and CDR2 ANQGSEA. This CDR3 contains 12 residues. The CDR3 region is CSVGTPYNEQFF. The DNA of the CDR3 is TGCAGCGTCGGGACTCCCTACAATGAGCAGTTCTTC.

The sample holds one count of this clone. The chain recombines TRBV11-3 with TRBJ2-5, with 10 bases that match TRBD2. Germline trimming cut 0 bases from V and 4 bases from J; bases unmatched to any gene: 14. Germline CDR1 and CDR2: SGHNT and YENEEA. The CDR3 has 19 residues. The CDR3 reads CASSLEMLAGDGRRETQYF. CDR3 coding DNA: TGTGCCAGCAGCTTAGAGATGCTAGCGGGAGATGGCCGGAGAGAGACCCAGTACTTC.

Worth noting for this clone: The same CDR3 also results from other DNA sequences found in this sample. The rearrangement uses TRBV5-1 and TRBJ2-7; 8 nucleotides match TRBD1. The CDR3 is 13 residues long. The V and J ends lost 4 bases and 3 bases, in that order; junction bases with no gene match: 3. Per germline, CDR1 SGHRS and CDR2 YFSETQ. The CDR3 bases are TGCGCCAGCAGCACTGGGACAGGCTACGAGCAGTACTTC. Its translation: CASSTGTGYEQYF.

The V and J genes are TRBV15 and TRBJ2-1, with 7 nucleotides matching TRBD2. Germline CDR1 is LNHNV and CDR2 is YYDKDF (reference sequence). Trimming at V came to 0 bases and at J to 4 bases, leaving 9 bases not matched to a gene. The CDR3 has 17 residues. Here the CDR3 DNA reads TGTGCCACCAGCAGAGATAATGCGGGAGTGAGATACAATGAGCAGTTCTTC. It specifies CATSRDNAGVRYNEQFF.

The chain recombines TRBV27 with TRBJ2-1; D is possibly TRBD2 (6 bases). V dropped 8 bases and J dropped 7 bases, with 12 bases sitting between them. Per the germline V gene, CDR1 is MNHEY and CDR2 is SMNVEV (reference sequence). This CDR3 is built from 12 residues. This CDR3 is CASRAGRNEQFF. DNA of the CDR3: TGTGCCAGCCGAGCGGGCCGAAATGAGCAGTTCTTC.

V and J are TRBV4-3 and TRBJ2-1; D possibly corresponds to TRBD2 (5 bases). This CDR3 has 14 residues. The V gene lost 0 bases and the J gene lost 3 bases, with 6 bases spanning the gap. The germline V gene encodes CDR1 LGHNA and CDR2 YSLEER. CDR3 in amino acids: CASSQERDYNEQFF. CDR3 nucleotide sequence: TGCGCCAGCAGCCAAGAGAGGGACTACAATGAGCAGTTCTTC.

The V and J genes are TRBV2 and TRBJ1-4; TRBD1 might be the D (5 bases). With 8 bases removed from V and 8 bases from J, the gap between germline ends came to 18 bases. The CDR3 contains 14 residues. Germline lookup yields CDR1 SNHLY and CDR2 FYNNEI. The CDR3 here is CASHDAGLGEKLFF. In DNA, the CDR3 is TGTGCCAGCCATGACGCAGGGTTGGGCGAAAAACTGTTTTTT.

The genes are TRBV10-3 and TRBJ1-2; D remains unclear. CDR3 length equals 13 residues. The V gene's germline CDR1 is ENHRY and CDR2 SYGVKD. The germline V and J ends were trimmed by 2 bases and 2 bases, with 6 bases remaining between them. The CDR3 DNA sequence: TGTGCCATCAGTGAGGGCACCAACTATGGCTACACCTTC. Its protein is CAISEGTNYGYTF.

The V call is TRBV5-1, the J call TRBJ1-2; a weak D match, TRBD1 (6 bases). The V and J ends lost 4 bases and 2 bases respectively, with 21 bases between them. CDR1 and CDR2 from the germline V gene are SGHRS and YFSETQ. The CDR3 is made up of 17 amino acids. CDR3 protein: CASSPIFSRQENYGYTF. CDR3 nucleotides: TGCGCCAGCAGCCCCATTTTTTCCCGACAGGAAAACTATGGCTACACCTTC.

The V call is TRBV2, the J call TRBJ2-4, with a possible D match to TRBD2 (5 bases). The CDR3 loop spans 14 amino acids. V lost 7 bases, J lost 6 bases, and 16 bases lay in between. Per the germline V gene, CDR1 is SNHLY and CDR2 is FYNNEI. CDR3 in amino acids: CASTPGVVINIQYF. The CDR3, as DNA: TGTGCCAGCACCCCCGGGGTTGTGATAAACATTCAGTACTTC.